This entry describes one TCR beta chain. Its antigen is not known. A much larger clone is a single base away; this may be a read error. This entry is derived from a study of blood T cells in healthy people across ages. General study points: Roughly linear declines in TCR beta diversity per million T cells occurred with age. Donors of long life had a larger count of naive CD4+ cells and greater diversity than aged donors.

Germline-derived CDR1 and CDR2 are DFQATT and SNEGSKA (reference sequence). This CDR3 is built from 14 residues. V shed 0 bases and J shed 7 bases, with 15 bases lying between them. With a J-beta primer mix and a sample-barcoded 5' primer, a second PCR ran about 7 to 11 cycles. TCRdb itself ran the 5' RACE reads through MiXCR, one entry per CDR3 protein. The sample shows about 1.5 million distinct CDR3 sequences, around 40% of them seen only once. Isolated PBMCs totaled at least 6 million in each sample. Sequencing input: blood. The clonotype comes from a woman aged 18-29 years in good health. V and J are TRBV20-1 and TRBJ1-2; tentative D call: TRBD1 (5 bases). Written as DNA, the CDR3 is TGCAGTGCTAGAGAGGGGGGAAAAGACTCTGGCTACACCTTC. This translates into CSAREGGKDSGYTF.